This passage covers 17 T cell receptor beta chains from one sample sequenced in a study of T cells in Graves' hyperthyroidism and ophthalmopathy. TCR beta CDR3 region amplification was performed from RNA transcripts. The HTBI set primed first-round TCR CDR3 RT-PCR. TCRdb ran MiXCR on the multiplex PCR reads and lists one entry per CDR3 protein. Of approximately 740,000 distinct CDR3 sequences in the sample, 14% were seen once. Sequenced: blood. The receptors shown here come from a woman aged 18-30 years with Graves' hyperthyroidism.

The sample holds a few counts of this clonotype. Its ends do not fully match the called genes, so a read error is possible. The V gene is TRBV2, the J gene TRBJ1-1, with TRBD1 matching 9 bases. This CDR3 is built from 14 residues. Germline CDR1 SNHLY, CDR2 FYNNEI. Here the CDR3 reads CACSRTGGYTEAFF. The DNA of the CDR3 is TGTGCCTGCAGCCGAACAGGGGGCTACACTGAAGCTTTCTTT.

This clonotype showed up many times. The CDR3: CASSLATVTKNIQYF. In DNA, the CDR3 is TGTGCCAGCAGCTTAGCGACAGTGACTAAAAACATTCAGTACTTC. The chain recombines TRBV7-9 with TRBJ2-4, with D maybe TRBD1 (5 bases). Germline lookup yields CDR1 SEHNR and CDR2 FQNEAQ (reference sequence). Trimming stripped 0 bases from V and 4 bases from J, with 10 bases between. The CDR3 totals 15 residues.

There are a few counts of this clonotype. The rearrangement joins TRBV6-6 to TRBJ2-2; D is undetermined. The CDR3 spans 13 residues. Trimming took 1 base from V and 7 from J, leaving 7 bases between them. In germline, CDR1 is MNHNY, CDR2 SVGAGI (reference sequence). CDR3 region: CASSYLQGGELFF. The CDR3 nucleotides read TGTGCCAGCAGTTACTTACAAGGCGGGGAGCTGTTTTTT.

The chain uses TRBV20-1 and TRBJ2-2; no definite D call. Between the trimmed V and J ends, which lost 2 bases and 1 base, there was a span of 11 bases. Looked up from germline, CDR1 is DFQATT and CDR2 is SNEGSKA (reference sequence). The CDR3 has 15 residues. In DNA form, the CDR3 reads TGCAGTGCTAGAAGTCCGACCGAGAACACCGGGGAGCTGTTTTTT. Amino acid sequence: CSARSPTENTGELFF.

The genes are TRBV20-1 and TRBJ2-5; D is perhaps TRBD1 (5 bases). The CDR3 extends over 14 amino acids. The V end was cut by 0 bases, the J end by 5 bases, with 13 bases between. Per the germline V gene, CDR1 is DFQATT and CDR2 is SNEGSKA (reference sequence). As DNA, the CDR3 is TGCAGTGCTAGAGACAGGGTTCAACTGGAGACCCAGTACTTC. Its protein product is CSARDRVQLETQYF.

This clonotype was counted a single time. The chain combines TRBV7-3 with TRBJ2-3, with D hard to call. The CDR3 sequence is 13 residues long. Germline CDR1 reads SGHTA; CDR2 reads FQGTGA. V lost 5 bases and J 5 bases, leaving 11 bases between the germline ends. The CDR3 is CASSVVPEDTQYF. The CDR3 DNA is TGTGCCAGCAGCGTAGTCCCAGAAGATACGCAGTATTTT.

This clonotype was recorded many times. The rearrangement uses TRBV20-1 and TRBJ2-3; 7 positions match TRBD2. This CDR3 has 15 residues. The junction had 7 bases not matched to a gene; V was cut back by 3 bases and J by 1 base. Germline V lookup: CDR1 DFQATT, CDR2 SNEGSKA (reference sequence). In DNA, the CDR3 is TGCAGTGCTAGCGTCCCACGGGAGGGCACAGATACGCAGTATTTT. Amino acid sequence: CSASVPREGTDTQYF.

This clonotype was counted ten times or more. V and J are TRBV3-1 and TRBJ2-1; D unclear. This CDR3 has 15 residues. The germline gives CDR1 LGHDT, CDR2 YNNKEL (reference sequence). Trimming took 0 bases from V and 8 from J, leaving 14 bases between them. CDR3 in DNA: TGTGCCAGCAGCCAAGATTGGGGTTTTGTCGATGAGCAGTTCTTC. This translates into CASSQDWGFVDEQFF.

This clonotype was counted many times. This chain joins TRBV11-3 and TRBJ2-5; D uncertain. Trimming cost V 5 bases and J 0 bases, with 10 bases left between them. CDR1 SGHNT and CDR2 YENEEA come from the germline V gene. The CDR3 is made up of 14 amino acids. In DNA, the CDR3 is TGTGCCAGCAGCGCTGGCGTAGACCAAGAGACCCAGTACTTC. Amino acids: CASSAGVDQETQYF.

This clonotype showed up many times. The CDR3 here is CASSPGTGPYEQYF. The CDR3 coding sequence is TGTGCCAGCTCACCCGGGACAGGCCCATACGAGCAGTACTTC. V gene TRBV6-2 or TRBV6-3 combines with J gene TRBJ2-7; 8 bases are a match to TRBD1. The CDR3 contains 14 residues. Germline CDR1 and CDR2: MNHEY and SVGEGT. Unmatched junction bases numbered 10, after V lost 8 bases and J lost 4 bases.

As for this clonotype: A single base separates this from a much larger clone, so it may be a read error. This CDR3 reads CASEDRSNEKPFF. As DNA, the CDR3 is TGTGCCAGCGAGGACAGGTCTAATGAAAAACCGTTTTTT. V is TRBV28 and J is TRBJ1-4, with 7 bases aligning to TRBD1. CDR1 MDHEN and CDR2 SYDVKM come from the germline V gene. The CDR3 is 13 residues long.

This clonotype showed up many times. This sequence joins TRBV13 and TRBJ2-1; D perhaps matches TRBD1 (6 bases). The germline CDR1 and CDR2 sequences are PRHDT and FYEKMQ (reference sequence). The V end was cut by 6 bases, the J end by 9 bases, with 15 bases between. CDR3 size: 13 residues. CDR3 sequence reads: CASRQGGGSEQFF. CDR3 bases: TGTGCCAGCAGACAGGGTGGGGGTAGTGAGCAGTTCTTC.

This chain uses TRBV7-9 with TRBJ2-3; D perhaps matches TRBD1 (5 bases). Per germline, CDR1 SEHNR and CDR2 FQNEAQ (reference sequence). Trimming removed 5 bases from V and 2 bases from J, with 14 bases in between. This CDR3 contains 15 residues. Here the CDR3 reads CASSPSGKVTDTQYF. CDR3 nucleotides: TGTGCCAGCAGCCCATCAGGGAAGGTCACAGATACGCAGTATTTT.

The table lists this clonotype with many counts. The rearrangement links TRBV4-1 to TRBJ2-3; 9 bases are shared with TRBD2. This CDR3 comprises 16 residues. V dropped 3 bases and J dropped 4; count of bases not matched to a gene: 8. CDR1 and CDR2 (germline): MGHRA, YSYEKL. The CDR3 loop reads CASSQLAGAQADTQYF. CDR3 nucleotides: TGCGCCAGCAGCCAGTTAGCGGGGGCACAAGCAGATACGCAGTATTTT.

V usage is TRBV2 and J usage is TRBJ1-1; 7 nucleotides align to TRBD1. The CDR3 covers 11 residues. From germline, CDR1 is SNHLY and CDR2 FYNNEI. J was trimmed by 11 bases and V by 10 bases; bases with no gene match: 10. The CDR3 coding sequence is TGTGCCACCCTAAGGGGGCGCTGGGCTTTCTTT. The encoded protein is CATLRGRWAFF.

This clonotype has at least ten counts. The rearrangement joins TRBV6-1 to TRBJ2-3, with 9 bases aligning to TRBD1. This CDR3 is 16 amino acids long. J gave up 4 bases and V 2 bases, and 7 bases lay outside the gene matches. Germline loops: CDR1 MNHNS, CDR2 SASEGT. The CDR3 region is CASSEWGTGFADTQYF. CDR3 nucleotide sequence: TGTGCCAGCAGTGAATGGGGGACAGGGTTTGCAGATACGCAGTATTTT.

This sequence joins TRBV12-3 or TRBV12-4 and TRBJ1-5, with D tentatively TRBD1 (6 bases). Between the trimmed V and J ends, which lost 5 bases and 4 bases, there was a span of 18 bases. The CDR3 is 16 amino acids. Here the CDR3 DNA reads TGTGCCAGCAGTGGACAGATTCGCGGGGTAAATCAGCCCCAGCATTTT. It yields the protein CASSGQIRGVNQPQHF.